A selection of T cell receptor beta chains follows, all from one sample in a study of shared clonotypes between healthy human individuals. Profiling relied on immunoSEQ multiplex PCR, and the TCRdb table lists in-frame clones only, not all of them. The sample has around 640,000 clones; about 96% are singletons. The material sequenced was naive CD8+ T cells sorted from blood. The receptors come from a woman aged 25-40 years in good health. Each CDR3 is given with its conserved first and last residue. The D gene is left open where the match is weak. Expanded clones are given a class, and other clones once, few, many or no size at all.

J gene | clone size | V gene | D gene | CDR3 DNA | CDR3 protein
TRBJ2-7 | NA | TRBV28 | NA | TGTGCCAGCAGGGTCTCTGGGAACTACGAGCAGTACTTC | CASRVSGNYEQYF
TRBJ1-2 | NA | TRBV7-6 | NA | TGTGCCAGCAGGGGGCAGGGTGCCGGCTACACCTTC | CASRGQGAGYTF
TRBJ2-2 | NA | TRBV28 | NA | TGTGCCAGCAGTTTCAGGCCAGGAGGACACGGGGAGCTGTTTTTT | CASSFRPGGHGELFF
TRBJ2-5 | NA | TRBV11-2 | TRBD1 | TGTGCCAGCAGCGGACAGGCCCAAGAGACCCAGTACTTC | CASSGQAQETQYF
TRBJ1-1 | NA | TRBV19 | NA | TGTGCCAGTAGTATAGTTCCCAGGGCTGAAGCTTTCTTT | CASSIVPRAEAFF
TRBJ2-1 | NA | TRBV6-6 | TRBD2 | TGTGCCAGCAGTCTCCGACTAGCGGGAGCCCATGAGCAGTTCTTC | CASSLRLAGAHEQFF
TRBJ2-5 | NA | TRBV13 | NA | TGTGCCAGCAGCTTAGACAGAGAAGAGACCCAGTACTTC | CASSLDREETQYF
TRBJ2-3 | NA | TRBV2 | NA | TGTGCCAGCAGTGATTGGCTGAGCACAGATACGCAGTATTTT | CASSDWLSTDTQYF
TRBJ1-1 | NA | TRBV7-9 | TRBD1 | TGTGCCAGCAGCGGTTGGGACAGCTCAGTGAACACTGAAGCTTTCTTT | CASSGWDSSVNTEAFF
TRBJ1-5 | NA | TRBV27 | NA | TGTGCCAGCAGTTTATCGGGGCAGGTCAATCAGCCCCAGCATTTT | CASSLSGQVNQPQHF
TRBJ1-1 | once | TRBV27 | NA | TGTGCCAGCTGCGGCAGCCCAGGGGAACGGGTTTTCTTT | CASCGSPGERVFF
TRBJ1-1 | NA | TRBV6-6 | NA | TGTGCCAGCAGAAGGGGCAGGGAAGCTTTCTTT | CASRRGREAFF
TRBJ2-2 | NA | TRBV19 | TRBD2 | TGTGCCAGTAGTATAGGAGGACTAGCGGGAGGAGGGGAGCTGTTTTTT | CASSIGGLAGGGELFF
TRBJ1-2 | once | TRBV5-6 | NA | TGTGCCAGCAGCTTCCCGGAAGAGGCGGATAACTATGGCTACACCTTC | CASSFPEEADNYGYTF
TRBJ2-2 | NA | TRBV28 | TRBD2 | TGTGCCAGCAGTTTACTAGCGGGAGTGTCCGGGGAGCTGTTTTTT | CASSLLAGVSGELFF
TRBJ2-7 | NA | TRBV5-6 | NA | TGTGCCAGCAGCTGGGGGAGCGGAGGCTACGAGCAGTACTTC | CASSWGSGGYEQYF
TRBJ2-2 | NA | TRBV6-5 | NA | TGTGCCAGCAGTTACTCGGGGGACGCGGGGGAGCTGTTTTTT | CASSYSGDAGELFF
TRBJ2-1 | NA | TRBV5-1 | NA | TGCGCCAGCCGAGGGATTGGGCCGGGCTCCTACAATGAGCAGTTCTTC | CASRGIGPGSYNEQFF
TRBJ2-7 | NA | TRBV5-1 | NA | TGCGCCAGCAGCCTTGAAGGGGGGTCCTACGAGCAGTACTTC | CASSLEGGSYEQYF
TRBJ2-3 | NA | TRBV21-1 | NA | TGTGCCAGCAGCAATAAAACCCCTGACAGTCCCACAGATACGCAGTATTTT | CASSNKTPDSPTDTQYF
TRBJ2-4 | NA | TRBV11-2 | TRBD2 | TGTGCCAGCAGCTTTGATTATAGCGGGAGTATTGCCAAAAACATTCAGTACTTC | CASSFDYSGSIAKNIQYF
TRBJ2-7 | NA | TRBV10-3 | NA | TGTGCCATCAGTGAGATCTGGCAGACAGGGAGGTCGGAGCAGTACTTC | CAISEIWQTGRSEQYF
TRBJ1-1 | NA | TRBV7-2 | NA | TGTGCCAGCAGCTTAGGGAGGAGGACTGAAGCTTTCTTT | CASSLGRRTEAFF
TRBJ2-3 | NA | TRBV7-6 | NA | TGTGCCAGCAGCACGCCAATAGCGGAAGCTAGCACAGATACGCAGTATTTT | CASSTPIAEASTDTQYF
TRBJ1-1 | NA | TRBV4-1 | NA | TGCGCCAGCGCCCGTCCAGGGGAGGGCCCTGAAGCTTTCTTT | CASARPGEGPEAFF
TRBJ2-7 | NA | TRBV2 | TRBD2 | TGTGCCAGCAGTGAAGGGCTAGCGGGAGAGACCTACGAGCAGTACTTC | CASSEGLAGETYEQYF
TRBJ2-7 | NA | TRBV7-9 | NA | TGTGCCAGCAGTTTGGACACTTATAGATTGGGTTCCTACGAGCAGTACTTC | CASSLDTYRLGSYEQYF
TRBJ1-5 | NA | TRBV19 | NA | TGTGCCAGTAGTATTTACAGACCCAATCAGCCCCAGCATTTT | CASSIYRPNQPQHF
TRBJ2-5 | NA | TRBV5-4 | NA | TGTGCCAGCAGCCCTGCCCCGGGGACCCAGTACTTC | CASSPAPGTQYF
TRBJ2-7 | NA | TRBV11-2 | NA | TGTGCCAGCAGCTTCGCCGGATCCTACGAGCAGTACTTC | CASSFAGSYEQYF
TRBJ2-1 | NA | TRBV5-8 | TRBD2 | TGTGCCAGCAGCTTGACGGGGCGGGAGGGATACAATGAGCAGTTCTTC | CASSLTGREGYNEQFF
TRBJ2-7 | NA | TRBV14 | TRBD2 | TGTGCCAGCAGCCAAGGACTAGCGGGGACCTACGAGCAGTACTTC | CASSQGLAGTYEQYF
TRBJ2-7 | NA | TRBV5-5 | TRBD2 | TGTGCCAGCAGCATGGAGGGACTAGCGGGAAACGAGCAGTACTTC | CASSMEGLAGNEQYF
TRBJ2-7 | NA | TRBV19 | TRBD2 | TGTGCCAGTAGTATGGGACTAAGTAAGGTAGAGGAGTTC | CASSMGLSKVEEF
TRBJ2-7 | once | TRBV14 | TRBD2 | TGTGCCAGCAGCCTTAGCGGGAGAAGCAACGAGCAGTACTTC | CASSLSGRSNEQYF
TRBJ2-1 | NA | TRBV7-9 | NA | TGTGCCAGCAGCTTAGTCGGGACTGAGCAGTTCTTC | CASSLVGTEQFF
TRBJ2-1 | NA | TRBV30 | NA | TGTGCCTGGAGTGTTGGAAGCGGAGACAATGAGCAGTTCTTC | CAWSVGSGDNEQFF
TRBJ2-1 | NA | TRBV9 | TRBD2 | TGTGCCAGCAGCGCATCACTAGCGGGCCCATTGGATGAGCAGTTCTTC | CASSASLAGPLDEQFF
TRBJ1-1 | NA | TRBV12-5 | NA | TGTGCTAGTGGTTCTTCGAGGAACACTGAAGCTTTCTTT | CASGSSRNTEAFF
TRBJ2-2 | NA | TRBV25-1 | NA | TGTGCCAGCAGAAGAACAGGTGGGACCGGGGAGCTGTTTTTT | CASRRTGGTGELFF
TRBJ1-2 | NA | TRBV5-6 | NA | TGTGCCAGCAGCTCTTCCCCAGTTGATGAAGGTGGCTACACCTTC | CASSSSPVDEGGYTF
TRBJ2-3 | NA | TRBV13 | NA | TGTGCCAGCAGCGCGGGATTTAGGGCAGATACGCAGTATTTT | CASSAGFRADTQYF
TRBJ1-2 | once | TRBV4-1 | TRBD1 | TGCGCCAGCAGCCAGGGGGGACAGGGGAGGGACTATGGCTACACCTTC | CASSQGGQGRDYGYTF